What follows are 15 T cell receptor beta chains derived from one specimen sequenced in a study of blood T cells in healthy people across ages. Next came a second PCR, run for about 6 to 12 cycles, which used a sample-barcoded 5' primer along with a J-beta primer mix. TCRdb processed the 5' RACE reads anew with MiXCR; each CDR3 protein has one entry. The top ten hold over 9% of the sample, which has roughly 1.6 million distinct CDR3 sequences, about 35% seen once. The specimen was blood. These TCRs come from a woman under 40 in good health.

In its sample, this clonotype was seen a few times. V is TRBV4-2 and J is TRBJ1-4; 8 bases fit TRBD1. V was clipped by 0 bases and J by 5 bases; unmatched bases: 5. The CDR3 is 16 amino acids. CDR1 and CDR2 (germline): LGHNA, YNFKEQ. DNA of the CDR3: TGTGCCAGCAGCCAAGACCCGACAGGGGCAAATGAAAAACTGTTTTTT. As protein: CASSQDPTGANEKLFF.

This clonotype has a handful of counts. This chain links TRBV4-1 with TRBJ2-1, with 13 bases aligning to TRBD2. Per the germline V gene, CDR1 is MGHRA and CDR2 is YSYEKL. J was trimmed by 7 bases and V by 1 base; bases with no gene match: 7. The CDR3 is made up of 17 amino acids. The CDR3 DNA reads TGCGCCAGCAGCCAAGTGACTAGCGGGGGGCGGATAAATGAGCAGTTCTTC. It translates to CASSQVTSGGRINEQFF.

This chain links TRBV5-5 with TRBJ2-5; TRBD2 agrees at 8 bases. The germline gives CDR1 SGHKS, CDR2 YYEKEE (reference sequence). The CDR3 runs 15 residues. V gave up 2 bases and J gave up 5 bases; unmatched junction bases: 8. CDR3 region: CASSFWRGVGETQYF. The CDR3 DNA reads TGTGCCAGCAGCTTTTGGCGGGGGGTGGGGGAGACCCAGTACTTC.

This clonotype was detected only a few times. The junction shows a germline mismatch at one end, possibly a read error. V usage is TRBV4-2 and J usage is TRBJ2-7; a possible D gene is TRBD2 (6 bases). Germline V CDR1 and CDR2: LGHNA, YNFKEQ. The CDR3 consists of 14 residues. The CDR3 DNA reads as TGTGCCAGCAGCCAAATGGAGTCGGACTACGAGCAGTATTTC. It is translated as CASSQMESDYEQYF.

This clonotype was seen once. This could be a read error, since a much larger clone is one nucleotide away. The CDR3 nucleotides are TGTGCCAGCAGTCCCGGGACTAGCGGGAGGATAGTGCAGTTCTTC. It yields the protein CASSPGTSGRIVQFF. The V call is TRBV12-3 or TRBV12-4, the J call TRBJ2-1; 15 positions agree with TRBD2. With V trimmed by 5 bases and J by 12 bases, 8 bases remained unmatched. CDR3 length: 15 residues.

J is TRBJ2-1 and V is TRBV20-1, with 7 bases fitting TRBD2. The V segment lost 0 bases and the J segment 1 base; nucleotides outside the gene matches: 9. Germline V gene data show CDR1 as DFQATT and CDR2 as SNEGSKA (reference sequence). The CDR3 has 17 amino acids. The CDR3 here is CSARETLGEGSYNEQFF. The CDR3 DNA follows: TGCAGTGCTAGAGAAACCTTAGGGGAGGGATCCTACAATGAGCAGTTCTTC.

Only a few counts were recorded for this clonotype. V and J are TRBV29-1 and TRBJ1-2; 10 bases are shared with TRBD1. The CDR3 has 13 amino acids. V was clipped by 5 bases and J by 8 bases; unmatched bases: 8. Germline V gives CDR1 SQVTM, CDR2 ANQGSEA. CDR3 DNA sequence: TGCAGCGTTCCGGGACAGGGGATTGGAGGCTACACCTTC. It is translated as CSVPGQGIGGYTF.

The genes are TRBV27 and TRBJ1-1; D is possibly TRBD1 (5 bases). Trimming left V 6 bases short and J 8 bases short, with 22 bases between. This CDR3 is 15 amino acids long. Germline lookup yields CDR1 MNHEY and CDR2 SMNVEV (reference sequence). The DNA for the CDR3 is TGTGCCAGCAGCCTATGGGGGGGGAACGGAGCCGAAGCTTTCTTT. Encoded protein: CASSLWGGNGAEAFF.

V usage is TRBV6-5 and J usage is TRBJ2-7; D uncertain. In germline, CDR1 is MNHEY, CDR2 SVGAGI. The ends were cut back, 0 bases at V and 7 bases at J, with 10 bases in the middle. The CDR3 has 13 amino acids. CDR3 in DNA: TGTGCCAGCAGTTACTCGCAGGCCGCGGAGCAGTACTTC. Translated: CASSYSQAAEQYF.

This clonotype was seen a few times. The gene calls are TRBV20-1 and TRBJ2-1; D might be TRBD1 (6 bases). Germline V gives CDR1 DFQATT, CDR2 SNEGSKA (reference sequence). The CDR3 consists of 14 residues. V lost 6 bases and J lost 3, with 15 bases in between. Here the CDR3 reads CSALDRSDYNEQFF. For the CDR3, the DNA is TGCAGTGCCCTTGACAGGAGCGACTACAATGAGCAGTTCTTC.

This clonotype was picked up one time. The chain is built from TRBV20-1 and TRBJ2-1; D not resolved. V lost 1 base and J lost 0, with 7 bases in between. Looked up from germline, CDR1 is DFQATT and CDR2 is SNEGSKA (reference sequence). This CDR3 has 14 residues. CDR3 loop: CSARVAGSYNEQFF. The CDR3 DNA is TGCAGTGCTAGAGTAGCTGGCTCCTACAATGAGCAGTTCTTC.

Of note for this clonotype: Just one base apart from a much larger clone, this may be a read error. V usage is TRBV4-1 and J usage is TRBJ2-1, with 12 nucleotides matching TRBD1. Germline V CDR1 and CDR2: MGHRA, YSYEKL. The CDR3 is 16 amino acids. The ends lost 4 bases at V and 8 bases at J; junction bases unmatched: 9. Written as DNA, the CDR3 is TGCGCCAGCAGCCCCACCTTGGGGACAGGGGGCGATGAGCAGTTCTTC. Protein: CASSPTLGTGGDEQFF.

The CDR3 DNA reads as TGTGCCAGCAGTCTCCCGGGACTAGTCCGCAGCACAGATACGCAGTATTTT. Protein product: CASSLPGLVRSTDTQYF. J is TRBJ2-3 and V is TRBV28, with 8 positions matching TRBD2. The trim removed 5 bases at V and 0 bases at J, leaving 10 bases unmatched. The germline CDR1 and CDR2 sequences are MDHEN and SYDVKM. The CDR3 extends over 17 amino acids.

This clonotype was observed a few times. The chain couples TRBV6-5 to TRBJ2-5; D assignment may be TRBD1 or TRBD2 (8 bases each). The V and J ends lost 0 bases and 11 bases respectively, with 22 bases between them. Germline V gene sequence: CDR1 MNHEY, CDR2 SVGAGI. CDR3 size: 16 residues. Here the CDR3 reads CASSYSRQGAAGEQYF. CDR3 nucleotide sequence: TGTGCCAGCAGTTACTCGAGGCAGGGGGCAGCGGGAGAGCAGTACTTC.

In its sample, this clonotype was seen a few times. The genes are TRBV9 and TRBJ2-3; TRBD1 is a possible D gene (6 bases). The CDR3 is made up of 16 amino acids. Germline CDR1 is SGDLS and CDR2 is YYNGEE. Trimming cost V 4 bases and J 2 bases, with 17 bases left between them. The CDR3 spells CASSRAPDSTTDTQYF. The CDR3 DNA sequence: TGTGCCAGCAGCCGGGCCCCGGACAGTACCACAGATACGCAGTATTTT.